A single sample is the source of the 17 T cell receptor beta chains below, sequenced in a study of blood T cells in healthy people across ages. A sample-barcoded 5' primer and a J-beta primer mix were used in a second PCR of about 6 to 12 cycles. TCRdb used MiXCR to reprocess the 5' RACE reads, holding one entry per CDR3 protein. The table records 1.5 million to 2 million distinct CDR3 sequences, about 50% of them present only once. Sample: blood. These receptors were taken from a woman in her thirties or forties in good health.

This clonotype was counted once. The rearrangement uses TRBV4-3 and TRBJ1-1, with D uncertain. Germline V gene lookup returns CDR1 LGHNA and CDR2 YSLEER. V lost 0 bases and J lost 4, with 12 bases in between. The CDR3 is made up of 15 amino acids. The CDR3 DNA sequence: TGCGCCAGCAGCCAAGATAGCGGGGTGGGCACTGAAGCTTTCTTT. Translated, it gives CASSQDSGVGTEAFF.

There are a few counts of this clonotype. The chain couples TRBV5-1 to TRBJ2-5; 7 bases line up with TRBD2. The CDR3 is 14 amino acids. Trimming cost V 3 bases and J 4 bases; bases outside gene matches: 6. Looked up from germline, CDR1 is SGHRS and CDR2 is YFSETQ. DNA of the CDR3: TGCGCCAGCAGCTCAGGGACTACCCGAGAGACCCAGTACTTC. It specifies CASSSGTTRETQYF.

The CDR3 DNA follows: TGCGCCAGCAGCTTGGTCAGGGTACAAGGAGATACGCAGTATTTT. Its translation is CASSLVRVQGDTQYF. The chain combines TRBV5-1 with TRBJ2-3; possible D gene TRBD1, 5 bases. Germline lookup yields CDR1 SGHRS and CDR2 YFSETQ. Trimming removed 0 bases at V and 5 bases at J, with 13 bases between. This CDR3 comprises 15 residues.

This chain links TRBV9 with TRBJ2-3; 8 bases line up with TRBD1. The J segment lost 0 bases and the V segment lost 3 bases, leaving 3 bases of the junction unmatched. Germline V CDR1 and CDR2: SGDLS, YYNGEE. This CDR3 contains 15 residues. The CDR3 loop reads CASSGTGGSTDTQYF. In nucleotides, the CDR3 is TGTGCCAGCAGCGGAACAGGGGGAAGCACAGATACGCAGTATTTT. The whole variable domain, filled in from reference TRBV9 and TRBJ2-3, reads DSGVTQTPKHLITATGQRVTLRCSPRSGDLSVYWYQQSLDQGLQFLIQYYNGEERAKGNILERFSAQQFPDLHSELNLSSLELGDSALYFCASSGTGGSTDTQYFGPGTRLTVL.

The CDR3 DNA reads TGTGCCAGCAGTTTCCGGACCCTAACCAAAAACATTCAGTACTTC. Encoded protein: CASSFRTLTKNIQYF. The chain has TRBV28 and TRBJ2-4; D is unresolved. Per germline, CDR1 MDHEN and CDR2 SYDVKM. The V end was cut by 3 bases, the J end by 2 bases, with 11 bases between. This CDR3 region has 15 residues.

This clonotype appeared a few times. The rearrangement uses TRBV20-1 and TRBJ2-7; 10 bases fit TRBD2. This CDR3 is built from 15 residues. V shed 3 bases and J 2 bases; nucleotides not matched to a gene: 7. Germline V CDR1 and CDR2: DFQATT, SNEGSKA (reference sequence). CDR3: CSARGTSGDPYEQYF. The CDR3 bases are TGCAGTGCTAGGGGTACTAGCGGGGACCCCTACGAGCAGTACTTC.

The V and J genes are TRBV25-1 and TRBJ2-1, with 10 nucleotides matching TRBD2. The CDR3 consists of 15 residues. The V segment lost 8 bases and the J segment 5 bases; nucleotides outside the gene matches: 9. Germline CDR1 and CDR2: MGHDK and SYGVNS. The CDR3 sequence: CASGLLAGKDNEQFF. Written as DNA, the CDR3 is TGTGCCAGCGGTCTACTAGCGGGGAAAGACAATGAGCAGTTCTTC.

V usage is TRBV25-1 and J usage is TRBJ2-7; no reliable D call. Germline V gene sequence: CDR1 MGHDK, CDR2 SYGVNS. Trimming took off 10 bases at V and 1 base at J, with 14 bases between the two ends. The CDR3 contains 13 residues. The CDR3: CANVREQSYEQYF. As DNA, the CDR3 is TGTGCCAACGTGCGCGAGCAGTCCTACGAGCAGTACTTC.

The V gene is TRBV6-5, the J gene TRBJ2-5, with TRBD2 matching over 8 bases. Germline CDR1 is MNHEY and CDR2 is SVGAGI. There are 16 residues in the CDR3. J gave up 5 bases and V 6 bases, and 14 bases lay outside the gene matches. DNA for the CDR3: TGTGCCAGCAGGGAGAGTAGCGGGGTCCCCAGGGAGACCCAGTACTTC. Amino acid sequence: CASRESSGVPRETQYF.

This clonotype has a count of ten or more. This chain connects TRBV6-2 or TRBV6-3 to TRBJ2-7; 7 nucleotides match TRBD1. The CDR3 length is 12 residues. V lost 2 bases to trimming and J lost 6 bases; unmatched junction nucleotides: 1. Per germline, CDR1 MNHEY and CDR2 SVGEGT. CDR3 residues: CASSYGTAEQYF. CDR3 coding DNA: TGTGCCAGCAGTTACGGGACAGCCGAGCAGTACTTC.

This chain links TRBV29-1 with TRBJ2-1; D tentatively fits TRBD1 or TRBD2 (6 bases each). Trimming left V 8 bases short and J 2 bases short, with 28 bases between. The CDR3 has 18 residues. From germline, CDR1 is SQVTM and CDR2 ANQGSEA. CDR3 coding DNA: TGCAGCACCGCAGAGGGGAGGTCAAACAGGGTACCCTACAATGAGCAGTTCTTC. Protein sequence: CSTAEGRSNRVPYNEQFF.

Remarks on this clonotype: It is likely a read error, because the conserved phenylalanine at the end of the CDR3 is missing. The CDR3 loop reads CASSQEVGRRNEQFL. CDR3 bases: TGCGCCAGCAGCCAAGAAGTGGGTCGGCGGAATGAGCAGTTCCTC. The genes are TRBV4-3 and TRBJ2-1; D call uncertain. The ends were cut back, 0 bases at V and 7 bases at J, with 13 bases in the middle. The CDR3 spans 15 residues. From germline, CDR1 is LGHNA and CDR2 YSLEER.

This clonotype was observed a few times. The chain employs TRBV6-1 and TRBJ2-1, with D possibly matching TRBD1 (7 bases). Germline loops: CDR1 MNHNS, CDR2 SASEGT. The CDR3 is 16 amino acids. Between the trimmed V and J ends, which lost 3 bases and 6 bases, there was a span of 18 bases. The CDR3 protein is CASSEEGAIVSNEQFF. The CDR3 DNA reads TGTGCCAGCAGTGAGGAGGGGGCTATTGTTAGCAATGAGCAGTTCTTC.

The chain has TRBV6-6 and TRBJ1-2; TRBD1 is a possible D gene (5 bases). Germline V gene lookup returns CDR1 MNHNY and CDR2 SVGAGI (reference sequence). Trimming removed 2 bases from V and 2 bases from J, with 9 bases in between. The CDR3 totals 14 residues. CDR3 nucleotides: TGTGCCAGCAGTTACCGGCAGGGCAACTATGGCTACACCTTC. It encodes CASSYRQGNYGYTF.

Here the CDR3 reads CASSLQGYTEAFF. The DNA of the CDR3 is TGTGCCAGCAGCCTACAGGGCTACACTGAAGCTTTCTTT. The chain carries TRBV7-2 and TRBJ1-1; D is possibly TRBD1 (6 bases). V was cut by 5 bases and J by 3 bases, with 10 bases left in between. The CDR3 totals 13 residues. Germline loops: CDR1 SGHTA, CDR2 FQGNSA.

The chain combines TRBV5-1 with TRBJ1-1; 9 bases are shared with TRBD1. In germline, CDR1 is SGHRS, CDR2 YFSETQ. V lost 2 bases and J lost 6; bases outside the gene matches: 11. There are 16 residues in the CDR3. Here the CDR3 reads CASSFAHRGPGAEAFF. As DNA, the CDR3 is TGCGCCAGCAGCTTCGCACACAGGGGGCCCGGGGCTGAAGCTTTCTTT.

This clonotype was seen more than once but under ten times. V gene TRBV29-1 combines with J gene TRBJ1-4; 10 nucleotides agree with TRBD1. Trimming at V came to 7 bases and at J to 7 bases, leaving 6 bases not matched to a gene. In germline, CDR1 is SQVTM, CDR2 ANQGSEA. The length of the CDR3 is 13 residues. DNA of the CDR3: TGCAGCGCCGGAGACAGGGGGCCTGAAAAACTGTTTTTT. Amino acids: CSAGDRGPEKLFF.